These T cell receptor beta chains were read from a single sample in a study of CD8 T cells in Susac syndrome. TCRdb reanalysed the immunoSEQ multiplex PCR reads using MiXCR and keeps one entry per CDR3 protein. The table lists some 63,000 distinct CDR3 sequences, 90% to 95% of them singletons, with 0.56% in the top ten. Material: CD8+ T cells from PBMCs. These receptor sequences come from a human donor with multiple sclerosis. CDR3s include the opening cysteine and the closing phenylalanine or tryptophan. D genes are given only for firm matches. Rows give clone size only sometimes, using once, few, many, or a class for an expanded clone.

J gene: TRBJ2-1; V gene: TRBV13; D gene: TRBD2; clone size: .; CDR3 protein: CASSSTGTSSYNEQFF; CDR3 DNA: TGTGCCAGCAGCTCCACCGGGACTAGCTCCTACAATGAGCAGTTCTTC
J gene: TRBJ2-1; V gene: TRBV19; D gene: TRBD2; clone size: .; CDR3 protein: CASSGLAGGHEQFF; CDR3 DNA: TGTGCCAGTAGTGGACTAGCGGGGGGGCACGAGCAGTTCTTC
J gene: TRBJ2-7; V gene: TRBV27; D gene: .; clone size: .; CDR3 protein: CASSDDYEQYF; CDR3 DNA: TGTGCCAGCAGTGATGACTACGAGCAGTACTTC
J gene: TRBJ2-6; V gene: TRBV6-2/TRBV6-3; D gene: .; clone size: .; CDR3 protein: CASETNRRGAGANVLTF; CDR3 DNA: TGTGCCAGCGAAACTAACCGGAGGGGAGCTGGGGCCAACGTCCTGACTTTC
J gene: TRBJ2-1; V gene: TRBV24-1; D gene: .; clone size: once; CDR3 protein: CATSDWGNGKYNEQFF; CDR3 DNA: TGTGCCACCAGTGATTGGGGGAACGGGAAATACAATGAGCAGTTCTTC
J gene: TRBJ2-7; V gene: TRBV12-3/TRBV12-4; D gene: .; clone size: once; CDR3 protein: CASSLAGYSYEQYF; CDR3 DNA: TGTGCCAGCAGTTTGGCAGGGTACTCCTACGAGCAGTACTTC
J gene: TRBJ1-6; V gene: TRBV9; D gene: .; clone size: .; CDR3 protein: CASSVEGGLSPLHF; CDR3 DNA: TGTGCCAGCAGCGTAGAGGGAGGTCTTTCACCCCTCCACTTT
J gene: TRBJ2-5; V gene: TRBV14; D gene: .; clone size: .; CDR3 protein: CASSQDWLVSETQYF; CDR3 DNA: TGTGCCAGCAGCCAAGATTGGTTGGTCTCAGAGACCCAGTACTTC
J gene: TRBJ2-5; V gene: TRBV27; D gene: .; clone size: .; CDR3 protein: CASSLSLVETQYF; CDR3 DNA: TGTGCCAGCAGTTTATCTTTAGTAGAGACCCAGTACTTC
J gene: TRBJ2-5; V gene: TRBV4-3; D gene: .; clone size: .; CDR3 protein: CASSLDGQETQYF; CDR3 DNA: TGCGCCAGCAGCTTGGACGGCCAAGAGACCCAGTACTTC
J gene: TRBJ2-1; V gene: TRBV5-4; D gene: .; clone size: .; CDR3 protein: CASTPESPYNEQFF; CDR3 DNA: TGTGCCAGCACCCCCGAGAGTCCGTACAATGAGCAGTTCTTC
J gene: TRBJ1-2; V gene: TRBV27; D gene: .; clone size: once; CDR3 protein: CASSSISGYYGYTF; CDR3 DNA: TGTGCCAGCAGTTCGATATCAGGGTACTATGGCTACACCTTC
J gene: TRBJ1-2; V gene: TRBV7-9; D gene: .; clone size: .; CDR3 protein: CASSLDTRYTF; CDR3 DNA: TGTGCCAGCAGCCTTGACACCCGCTACACCTTC
J gene: TRBJ2-7; V gene: TRBV9; D gene: TRBD1; clone size: .; CDR3 protein: CASSPWDRGDEQYF; CDR3 DNA: TGTGCCAGCAGCCCGTGGGACAGGGGTGACGAGCAGTACTTC
J gene: TRBJ2-7; V gene: TRBV6-2/TRBV6-3; D gene: .; clone size: .; CDR3 protein: CASSSGTYEQYF; CDR3 DNA: TGTGCCAGCAGTTCGGGGACCTACGAGCAGTACTTC
J gene: TRBJ1-4; V gene: TRBV27; D gene: .; clone size: .; CDR3 protein: CASSSQGPVIEKLFF; CDR3 DNA: TGTGCCAGCAGTTCGCAGGGGCCAGTAATTGAAAAACTGTTTTTT
J gene: TRBJ1-2; V gene: TRBV6-5; D gene: .; clone size: .; CDR3 protein: CASSSTLNYGYTF; CDR3 DNA: TGTGCCAGCAGTTCGACCCTTAACTATGGCTACACCTTC
J gene: TRBJ2-7; V gene: TRBV29-1; D gene: TRBD1; clone size: .; CDR3 protein: CSVDGDRDSYEQYF; CDR3 DNA: TGCAGCGTTGATGGGGACAGGGATTCCTACGAGCAGTACTTC
J gene: TRBJ2-1; V gene: TRBV6-2/TRBV6-3; D gene: .; clone size: .; CDR3 protein: CASSQWGEPYNEQFF; CDR3 DNA: TGTGCCAGCAGCCAGTGGGGCGAACCCTACAATGAGCAGTTCTTC
J gene: TRBJ1-2; V gene: TRBV28; D gene: .; clone size: .; CDR3 protein: CASSLQGGGYGYTF; CDR3 DNA: TGTGCCAGCAGTCTCCAGGGAGGAGGCTATGGCTACACCTTC
J gene: TRBJ2-7; V gene: TRBV29-1; D gene: TRBD2; clone size: .; CDR3 protein: CSVEDPGLAGSYEQYF; CDR3 DNA: TGCAGCGTTGAAGATCCCGGACTAGCGGGCTCCTACGAGCAGTACTTC
J gene: TRBJ2-7; V gene: TRBV18; D gene: .; clone size: .; CDR3 protein: CASSPPARRVPHSYEQYF; CDR3 DNA: TGTGCCAGCTCACCACCGGCCCGCCGCGTACCTCACTCCTACGAGCAGTACTTC
J gene: TRBJ2-7; V gene: TRBV10-3; D gene: .; clone size: .; CDR3 protein: CASSGIPVDEQYF; CDR3 DNA: TGTGCCAGCTCCGGGATACCTGTGGACGAGCAGTACTTC
J gene: TRBJ2-7; V gene: TRBV19; D gene: .; clone size: .; CDR3 protein: CASSIFSGVSYEQYF; CDR3 DNA: TGTGCCAGTAGTATATTTTCAGGGGTTTCCTACGAGCAGTACTTC
J gene: TRBJ2-3; V gene: TRBV20-1; D gene: TRBD2; clone size: .; CDR3 protein: CSATSSGLAVSTDTQYF; CDR3 DNA: TGCAGTGCTACGTCAAGTGGACTAGCGGTTAGCACAGATACGCAGTATTTT
J gene: TRBJ2-7; V gene: TRBV7-6; D gene: .; clone size: .; CDR3 protein: CASSAGGDSSYEQYF; CDR3 DNA: TGTGCCAGCAGCGCCGGTGGCGACTCATCCTACGAGCAGTACTTC
J gene: TRBJ2-7; V gene: TRBV5-1; D gene: .; clone size: medium-sized; CDR3 protein: CASSQGGAYEQYF; CDR3 DNA: TGTGCCAGCAGTCAGGGTGGGGCCTACGAGCAGTACTTC
J gene: TRBJ2-7; V gene: TRBV27; D gene: .; clone size: .; CDR3 protein: CASSLSYGVNEQYF; CDR3 DNA: TGTGCCAGCAGTTTATCGTATGGGGTTAACGAGCAGTACTTC
J gene: TRBJ1-5; V gene: TRBV30; D gene: .; clone size: few; CDR3 protein: CAWSVDVNQPQHF; CDR3 DNA: TGTGCCTGGAGTGTTGATGTAAATCAGCCCCAGCATTTT
J gene: TRBJ2-7; V gene: TRBV29-1; D gene: .; clone size: .; CDR3 protein: CSAMGGRGTEQYF; CDR3 DNA: TGCAGCGCCATGGGGGGCCGGGGAACCGAGCAGTACTTC
J gene: TRBJ2-1; V gene: TRBV15; D gene: TRBD1; clone size: .; CDR3 protein: CATSRTLGQGDEQFF; CDR3 DNA: TGTGCCACCAGCAGAACCCTAGGACAGGGGGATGAGCAGTTCTTC
J gene: TRBJ2-7; V gene: TRBV4-1; D gene: .; clone size: .; CDR3 protein: CASSVRGEQYF; CDR3 DNA: TGCGCCAGCAGCGTCCGGGGCGAGCAGTACTTC
J gene: TRBJ1-1; V gene: TRBV19; D gene: .; clone size: .; CDR3 protein: CASSITPYTEAFF; CDR3 DNA: TGTGCCAGTAGTATAACCCCATATACTGAAGCTTTCTTT
J gene: TRBJ1-6; V gene: TRBV5-4; D gene: TRBD1; clone size: .; CDR3 protein: CASSSPGQGVSPLHF; CDR3 DNA: TGTGCCAGCAGCTCGCCGGGACAGGGGGTTTCACCCCTCCACTTT
J gene: TRBJ1-1; V gene: TRBV6-4; D gene: .; clone size: .; CDR3 protein: CASSDSIGRPNTEAFF; CDR3 DNA: TGTGCCAGCAGTGACTCGATCGGCCGGCCTAACACTGAAGCTTTCTTT
J gene: TRBJ2-1; V gene: TRBV15; D gene: .; clone size: once; CDR3 protein: CATREWENEQFF; CDR3 DNA: TGTGCCACCAGGGAGTGGGAAAATGAGCAGTTCTTC
J gene: TRBJ2-2; V gene: TRBV7-2; D gene: .; clone size: .; CDR3 protein: CASRVAGELFF; CDR3 DNA: TGTGCCAGCAGGGTCGCCGGGGAGCTGTTTTTT
J gene: TRBJ2-2; V gene: TRBV27; D gene: .; clone size: .; CDR3 protein: CASNQGRSGTGELFF; CDR3 DNA: TGTGCCAGCAACCAAGGGAGAAGCGGGACCGGGGAGCTGTTTTTT
J gene: TRBJ2-5; V gene: TRBV19; D gene: TRBD2; clone size: .; CDR3 protein: CASSRTSGREETQYF; CDR3 DNA: TGTGCCAGTAGCAGGACTAGCGGGAGGGAAGAGACCCAGTACTTC
J gene: TRBJ2-7; V gene: TRBV27; D gene: .; clone size: .; CDR3 protein: CASGRSEQYF; CDR3 DNA: TGTGCCAGCGGTCGCTCCGAGCAGTACTTC
J gene: TRBJ2-7; V gene: TRBV6-5; D gene: .; clone size: .; CDR3 protein: CASSYRAGALTYEQYF; CDR3 DNA: TGTGCCAGCAGTTACCGGGCGGGCGCCCTAACCTACGAGCAGTACTTC
J gene: TRBJ1-4; V gene: TRBV15; D gene: .; clone size: .; CDR3 protein: CATSRDSWQNEKLFF; CDR3 DNA: TGTGCCACCAGCAGAGATTCTTGGCAGAATGAAAAACTGTTTTTT
J gene: TRBJ2-2; V gene: TRBV9; D gene: .; clone size: .; CDR3 protein: CATRSNTGELFF; CDR3 DNA: TGTGCCACCAGATCAAACACCGGGGAGCTGTTTTTT
J gene: TRBJ1-2; V gene: TRBV7-2; D gene: .; clone size: .; CDR3 protein: CASSLDLGSGYTF; CDR3 DNA: TGTGCCAGCAGCTTAGATTTGGGGAGTGGCTACACCTTC
J gene: TRBJ2-7; V gene: TRBV11-2; D gene: .; clone size: .; CDR3 protein: CASSGELYEQYF; CDR3 DNA: TGTGCCAGCAGCGGTGAACTATACGAGCAGTACTTC
J gene: TRBJ2-5; V gene: TRBV27; D gene: TRBD2; clone size: .; CDR3 protein: CASSLLAGGYQETQYF; CDR3 DNA: TGTGCCAGCAGTTTACTGGCGGGGGGGTACCAAGAGACCCAGTACTTC
J gene: TRBJ2-1; V gene: TRBV7-9; D gene: TRBD2; clone size: .; CDR3 protein: CASSLPLGLAGPEQFF; CDR3 DNA: TGTGCCAGCAGCTTACCGCTGGGACTAGCGGGACCTGAGCAGTTCTTC
J gene: TRBJ2-5; V gene: TRBV12-3/TRBV12-4; D gene: TRBD2; clone size: once; CDR3 protein: CASSLGLAGGSWETQYF; CDR3 DNA: TGTGCCAGCAGTTTAGGACTAGCGGGGGGATCGTGGGAGACCCAGTACTTC
J gene: TRBJ2-5; V gene: TRBV20-1; D gene: .; clone size: .; CDR3 protein: CSARGDPKYQETQYF; CDR3 DNA: TGCAGTGCTAGAGGGGACCCGAAGTACCAAGAGACCCAGTACTTC
J gene: TRBJ1-2; V gene: TRBV29-1; D gene: TRBD1; clone size: few; CDR3 protein: CSVLQGADGYTF; CDR3 DNA: TGCAGCGTTTTACAGGGGGCCGATGGCTACACCTTC
J gene: TRBJ2-2; V gene: TRBV4-3; D gene: TRBD1; clone size: .; CDR3 protein: CASSPGQDNTGELFF; CDR3 DNA: TGCGCCAGCAGCCCAGGACAGGATAACACCGGGGAGCTGTTTTTT
J gene: TRBJ2-7; V gene: TRBV29-1; D gene: TRBD1; clone size: .; CDR3 protein: CSVGPPTGGVFEQYF; CDR3 DNA: TGCAGCGTTGGACCCCCTACAGGGGGAGTTTTCGAGCAGTACTTC
J gene: TRBJ2-5; V gene: TRBV2; D gene: TRBD2; clone size: .; CDR3 protein: CASKPSGPETQYF; CDR3 DNA: TGTGCCAGCAAGCCTAGCGGGCCGGAGACCCAGTACTTC
J gene: TRBJ2-7; V gene: TRBV20-1; D gene: TRBD1; clone size: .; CDR3 protein: CSARGRGQVYEQYF; CDR3 DNA: TGCAGTGCTAGAGGTCGAGGACAGGTCTACGAGCAGTACTTC
J gene: TRBJ1-1; V gene: TRBV19; D gene: TRBD1; clone size: .; CDR3 protein: CASTHGGQGDTEAFF; CDR3 DNA: TGTGCCAGTACCCACGGTGGACAGGGGGACACTGAAGCTTTCTTT
J gene: TRBJ1-2; V gene: TRBV29-1; D gene: .; clone size: .; CDR3 protein: CSVEGGGQADKLF; CDR3 DNA: TGCAGCGTTGAAGGGGGAGGTCAGGCCGATAAACTCTTC
J gene: TRBJ2-1; V gene: TRBV3-1; D gene: .; clone size: .; CDR3 protein: CASSQDLSSRSEQFF; CDR3 DNA: TGTGCCAGCAGCCAAGATCTTTCTAGTAGGAGTGAGCAGTTCTTC
J gene: TRBJ2-7; V gene: TRBV20-1; D gene: TRBD1; clone size: .; CDR3 protein: CSTVSRDSLYEQYF; CDR3 DNA: TGCAGTACCGTCAGTCGGGACAGCCTTTACGAGCAGTACTTC
J gene: TRBJ2-1; V gene: TRBV7-9; D gene: TRBD2; clone size: once; CDR3 protein: CASLGTSSYNEQFF; CDR3 DNA: TGTGCCAGCCTCGGGACTAGCAGCTACAATGAGCAGTTCTTC